This T cell receptor (beta chain) is drawn from a study of cytomegalovirus exposure and HLA in healthy donors. Broader study findings: An analysis done earlier found most TCR beta V segments productive about 87% or about 30% of the time.

Germline CDR1 and CDR2: MRHNA and SNTAGT. Deletions cut 4 bases from V and 9 bases from J, with 18 bases between. The CDR3 runs to 14 residues. The PCR contained 60 Vbeta and 13 Jbeta primers. Libraries were prepared by immunoSEQ multiplex PCR; TCRdb keeps only in-frame clonotypes and omits some of them. The table lists roughly 150,000 clones, about 76% of them singletons. Points on this clone: The antigen remains unidentified.

The chain combines TRBV6-4 with TRBJ1-2, with D tentatively TRBD1 (6 bases). This receptor was taken from a male donor in good health and CMV-seronegative. Sequencing input: PBMCs. The CDR3 reads CASSVDSGGTSYTF. As DNA, the CDR3 is TGTGCCAGCAGTGTGGACAGTGGGGGTACAAGCTACACCTTC.